This T cell receptor beta chain is from a study of blood T cell repertoires in COVID-19. Across the study: Whether acute or convalescent, the COVID-19 samples came from the United States, Italy and Spain.

Germline V CDR1 and CDR2: SGHKS, YYEKEE (reference sequence). The CDR3 runs 15 residues. The V and J ends lost 0 bases and 2 bases respectively, with 12 bases between them. Sequencing was performed with immunoSEQ multiplex PCR; in TCRdb, only in-frame clones are kept and a portion is missing. The sample includes about 120,000 clones, 81% of them seen just once. This chain links TRBV5-5 with TRBJ2-7; D possibly corresponds to TRBD1 (6 bases). Sample: peripheral blood. This receptor was obtained from a human donor in a cohort sampled during active COVID-19. CDR3 nucleotides: TGTGCCAGCAGCTTGGCCCTGACAGGACCCTACGAGCAGTACTTC. Its protein is CASSLALTGPYEQYF.